This T cell receptor beta chain was obtained from a study of cytomegalovirus exposure and HLA in healthy donors. General study findings and limits: Most TCR sequences showed up rarely, but some public TCRs showed up in many donors. In vitro experiments confirmed that a few CMV-associated chains were specific for CMV antigens.

This CDR3 is 11 amino acids long. With 4 bases removed from V and 7 bases from J, the gap between germline ends came to 8 bases. Germline-derived CDR1 and CDR2 are MNHEY and SVGAGI. In its sample, this clone was seen once. Antigen unknown. Produced via immunoSEQ multiplex PCR; TCRdb's table is partial and in-frame only. The sample records some 50,000 clones, 93% being singletons. The V call is TRBV6-5, the J call TRBJ2-7, with D unclear. The sequence was collected from a woman under 30 in good health and CMV-seronegative. Sequencing was done on a sample of PBMCs. CDR3 DNA sequence: TGTGCCAGCAGTTCCCCGAGGGAGCAGTACTTC. It is translated as CASSSPREQYF.